Each of the 23 T cell receptor beta chains below was sequenced from the same sample in a study of T cell repertoires in cytomegalovirus infection. TCRdb analysed the reads with MiXCR anew, one entry per CDR3 protein. The data contain roughly 180,000 distinct CDR3 sequences, about a fifth of them seen just once; the ten biggest clones take up roughly 27%. For these TCRs, the target antigens are not known. The sample was CD8+ T cells from cultured PBMCs, taken from culture after CMV antigen stimulation. The receptors were gathered from a human donor in good health (CMV status not recorded). Some clones in this sample may be carry-over from other donors' samples.

J is TRBJ2-7 and V is TRBV27, with TRBD1 matching over 11 bases. Per the germline V gene, CDR1 is MNHEY and CDR2 is SMNVEV (reference sequence). The CDR3 covers 16 residues. The V segment lost 5 bases and the J segment 4 bases; nucleotides outside the gene matches: 10. Written as DNA, the CDR3 is TGTGCCAGCAGTCCCCCGCCCCGGGACAGGGGGTACGAGCAGTACTTC. This encodes CASSPPPRDRGYEQYF.

This clonotype was recorded at least ten times. The V call is TRBV4-3, the J call TRBJ1-1; D gene uncertain. Trimming removed 1 base from V and 0 bases from J, with 6 bases in between. CDR1 is LGHNA and CDR2 is YSLEER in the germline V gene. The CDR3 extends over 14 amino acids. The CDR3 DNA follows: TGCGCCAGCAGCCAAGGACACATGAACACTGAAGCTTTCTTT. Translation: CASSQGHMNTEAFF.

This CDR3 reads CASSLAAGGTDTQYF. CDR3 DNA sequence: TGTGCCAGCAGCTTAGCGGCAGGGGGCACAGATACGCAGTATTTT. The chain links TRBV7-6 to TRBJ2-3; D is perhaps TRBD1 (6 bases). This CDR3 comprises 15 residues. Trimming took off 0 bases at V and 1 base at J, with 8 bases between the two ends. Per germline, CDR1 SGHVS and CDR2 FNYEAQ.

The genes are TRBV7-6 and TRBJ2-7, with D possibly TRBD1 on 5 matching bases. Germline V CDR1 and CDR2: SGHVS, FNYEAQ. Trimming took off 5 bases at V and 3 bases at J, with 14 bases between the two ends. This CDR3 contains 14 residues. The CDR3 here is CASSAPGAFYEQYF. As DNA, the CDR3 is TGTGCCAGCAGCGCCCCTGGGGCTTTCTACGAGCAGTACTTC. Full variable domain (outside the CDR3, taken from reference TRBV7-6 and TRBJ2-7): GAGVSQSPRYKVTKRGQDVALRCDPISGHVSLYWYRQALGQGPEFLTYFNYEAQQDKSGLPNDRFSAERPEGSISTLTIQRTEQRDSAMYRCASSAPGAFYEQYFGPGTRLTVT.

The V call is TRBV7-2, the J call TRBJ2-7, with 9 bases lining up with TRBD1. With 5 bases clipped from V and 5 bases from J, the junction kept 10 bases outside the gene matches. The CDR3 has 15 residues. Germline lookup yields CDR1 SGHTA and CDR2 FQGNSA. The CDR3 spells CASSQRDRVLHEQYF. The CDR3 nucleotides are TGTGCCAGCAGCCAGAGGGACAGGGTTCTCCACGAGCAGTACTTC.

This clonotype was found a few times. The rearrangement joins TRBV11-2 to TRBJ2-2; D gene unclear. With 5 bases removed from V and 5 bases from J, the gap between germline ends came to 9 bases. The CDR3 has 13 amino acids. The germline V gene encodes CDR1 SGHAT and CDR2 FQNNGV. In DNA form, the CDR3 reads TGTGCCAGCAGCCCACGGGTGACCGGGGAGCTGTTTTTT. It translates to CASSPRVTGELFF.

This sequence joins TRBV27 and TRBJ2-7; D is ambiguous. The CDR3 is 12 residues long. Germline V CDR1 and CDR2: MNHEY, SMNVEV (reference sequence). Trimming removed 10 bases at V and 5 bases at J, with 15 bases between. As DNA, the CDR3 is TGTGCCATCGCCGGTCCCGGCCACGAGCAGTACTTC. Protein product: CAIAGPGHEQYF.

This clonotype was detected a few times. This chain uses TRBV4-3 with TRBJ1-1, with D possibly TRBD1 on 6 matching bases. Trimming cost V 4 bases and J 7 bases, with 13 bases left between them. The CDR3 consists of 13 residues. Per the germline V gene, CDR1 is LGHNA and CDR2 is YSLEER. Here the CDR3 reads CASSRSQGDEAFF. In nucleotides, the CDR3 is TGCGCCAGCAGCCGGTCACAGGGTGATGAAGCTTTCTTT.

This clonotype was counted only a few times. The V gene is TRBV7-2, the J gene TRBJ1-1; D might be TRBD1 (6 bases). Germline V gene sequence: CDR1 SGHTA, CDR2 FQGNSA. This CDR3 region has 14 residues. Trimming shortened V by 4 bases and J by 1 base, and 10 bases separated the two germline ends. The CDR3 reads CASSYRVGNTEAFF. The CDR3 DNA follows: TGTGCCAGCAGCTACAGGGTTGGGAACACTGAAGCTTTCTTT.

This rearrangement joins TRBV6-6 to TRBJ2-7; TRBD2 aligns across 13 bases. Trimming at V came to 8 bases and at J to 1 base, leaving 5 bases not matched to a gene. Germline CDR1 and CDR2: MNHNY and SVGAGI (reference sequence). The CDR3 extends over 15 amino acids. CDR3: CASSTSGGGSYEQYF. The CDR3 DNA follows: TGTGCCAGCTCCACTAGCGGGGGGGGATCCTACGAGCAGTACTTC.

The chain joins TRBV4-1 to TRBJ2-2; 9 bases map to TRBD1. Per germline, CDR1 MGHRA and CDR2 YSYEKL. This CDR3 has 15 amino acids. Germline trimming cut 7 bases from V and 6 bases from J; bases unmatched to any gene: 9. CDR3 nucleotides: TGCGCCAGCACCCAGACAGGGGGAGGTCCCGGGGAGCTGTTTTTT. Translation: CASTQTGGGPGELFF.

There are a few counts of this clonotype. The chain joins TRBV6-2 or TRBV6-3 to TRBJ2-5; 9 nucleotides agree with TRBD1. The V segment lost 6 bases and the J segment 5 bases; nucleotides outside the gene matches: 10. Germline assignment: CDR1 MNHEY and CDR2 SVGEGT. The CDR3 has 15 amino acids. The CDR3 region is CASSLDTGGRETQYF. In nucleotides, the CDR3 is TGTGCCAGCAGCCTAGATACAGGGGGCAGGGAGACCCAGTACTTC.

To note about this clonotype: One end of the junction fails to match germline, which may point to a read error. The V call is TRBV28, the J call TRBJ2-3; D uncertain. Germline V gives CDR1 MDHEN, CDR2 SYDVKM. The CDR3 has 15 residues. The CDR3 loop reads CASTLVQASTDTQYF. The CDR3 DNA reads as TGTGCCAGCACTTTAGTCCAGGCTTCGACAGATACGCAGTATTTT.

This clonotype occurred a few times. The rearrangement links TRBV7-2 to TRBJ1-1; unclear D gene. The ends were cut back, 0 bases at V and 6 bases at J, with 8 bases in the middle. Germline CDR1 reads SGHTA; CDR2 reads FQGNSA. The CDR3 runs 13 residues. The CDR3 DNA is TGTGCCAGCAGCTTAGCGGGTTGGCCTGAAGCTTTCTTT. It translates to CASSLAGWPEAFF.

V gene TRBV12-5 combines with J gene TRBJ2-2; 10 nucleotides align to TRBD1. Losses at the gene ends were 6 bases for V and 4 bases for J; bases not matched to a gene: 8. Germline V gene lookup returns CDR1 LGHNT and CDR2 FRNRAP. This CDR3 contains 16 residues. The CDR3 DNA reads as TGTGCTAGTGGCCCCGGGGGACAGGGGATCACCGGGGAGCTGTTTTTT. Its translation: CASGPGGQGITGELFF.

The chain combines TRBV4-1 with TRBJ2-5, with TRBD1 matching over 8 bases. Losses at the gene ends were 3 bases for V and 4 bases for J; bases not matched to a gene: 7. CDR1 is MGHRA and CDR2 is YSYEKL in the germline V gene. This CDR3 spans 15 amino acids. The chain's CDR3 is CASSHSQGTGETQYF. CDR3 nucleotide sequence: TGCGCCAGCAGCCATTCTCAGGGGACAGGAGAGACCCAGTACTTC.

The chain combines TRBV5-8 with TRBJ1-6; D call uncertain. The CDR3 sequence is 15 residues long. Trimming removed 5 bases from V and 5 bases from J, with 14 bases in between. Germline loops: CDR1 SGHTS, CDR2 YDEGEE. CDR3 protein: CASRNRAGNNSPLHF. As DNA, the CDR3 is TGTGCCAGCAGAAACCGGGCGGGTAATAATTCACCCCTCCACTTT.

This clonotype is a singleton in its sample. The rearrangement links TRBV6-1 to TRBJ2-5, with 9 nucleotides matching TRBD1. Germline V CDR1 and CDR2: MNHNS, SASEGT. V trimming: 8 bases; J trimming: 5 bases; junction bases outside the gene matches: 12. The length of the CDR3 is 15 residues. The DNA for the CDR3 is TGTGCCAGCCCAGATCCGGGGACAGGGTACGAGACCCAGTACTTC. This encodes CASPDPGTGYETQYF.

Only a few counts were recorded for this clonotype. The gene calls are TRBV7-6 and TRBJ2-1, with D perhaps matching TRBD1 (5 bases). Germline-derived CDR1 and CDR2 are SGHVS and FNYEAQ. Deletions cut 6 bases from V and 3 bases from J, with 18 bases between. CDR3 length: 16 amino acids. For the CDR3, the DNA is TGTGCCAGCAGACGATCGACAGCCCTAAACTACAATGAGCAGTTCTTC. This encodes CASRRSTALNYNEQFF.

The chain carries TRBV28 and TRBJ2-6; the D is unclear. The CDR3 has 13 amino acids. Trimming cost V 9 bases and J 3 bases, with 9 bases left between them. CDR1 and CDR2 from the germline V gene are MDHEN and SYDVKM. Here the CDR3 reads CASRHSGANVLTF. The CDR3, as DNA: TGTGCCAGTCGGCATAGTGGGGCCAACGTCCTGACTTTC.

This clonotype turned up a few times. The rearrangement uses TRBV20-1 and TRBJ1-5; 10 positions match TRBD1. Germline CDR1 and CDR2: DFQATT and SNEGSKA (reference sequence). Trimming at V came to 6 bases and at J to 2 bases, leaving 13 bases not matched to a gene. The CDR3 is 17 residues long. CDR3 in amino acids: CSASGTGAVSGNQPQHF. The CDR3 DNA sequence: TGCAGTGCGAGCGGGACAGGGGCTGTATCGGGCAATCAGCCCCAGCATTTT.

Only a few counts were recorded for this clonotype. The gene calls are TRBV7-8 and TRBJ1-1; the D is unclear. The CDR3 extends over 14 amino acids. V lost 1 base and J 2 bases, leaving 8 bases between the germline ends. Germline CDR1 reads SGHVS; CDR2 reads FQNEAQ. The CDR3 spells CASSLGNSNTEAFF. In DNA, the CDR3 is TGTGCCAGCAGCTTAGGTAACAGCAACACTGAAGCTTTCTTT.

This clonotype was seen a few times. The chain joins TRBV12-3 or TRBV12-4 to TRBJ2-7; 8 positions match TRBD1. This CDR3 is 11 amino acids long. Germline trimming cut 5 bases from V and 8 bases from J; bases unmatched to any gene: 2. The CDR3 DNA follows: TGTGCCAGCAGTGGACAGGGACAGCAGTACTTC. This translates into CASSGQGQQYF.